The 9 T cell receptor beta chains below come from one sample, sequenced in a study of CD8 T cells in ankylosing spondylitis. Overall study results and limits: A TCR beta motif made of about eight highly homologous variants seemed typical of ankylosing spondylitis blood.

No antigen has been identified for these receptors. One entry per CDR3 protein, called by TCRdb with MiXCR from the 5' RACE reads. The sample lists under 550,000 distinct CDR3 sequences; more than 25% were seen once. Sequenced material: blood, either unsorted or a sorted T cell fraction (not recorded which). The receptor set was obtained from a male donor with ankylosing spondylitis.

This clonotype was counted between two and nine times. The CDR3 here is CASSFSSGEKLFF. The CDR3 DNA reads TGTGCCAGCAGCTTCAGTAGTGGGGAAAAACTGTTTTTT. The chain is built from TRBV7-9 and TRBJ1-4; D is unclear. Germline values: CDR1 SEHNR, CDR2 FQNEAQ (reference sequence). Trimming cost V 3 bases and J 8 bases, with 10 bases left between them. The CDR3 is 13 residues long.

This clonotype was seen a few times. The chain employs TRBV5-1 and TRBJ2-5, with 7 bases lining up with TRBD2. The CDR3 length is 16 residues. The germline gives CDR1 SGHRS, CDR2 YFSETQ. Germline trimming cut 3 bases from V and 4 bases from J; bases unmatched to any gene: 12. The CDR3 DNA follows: TGCGCCAGCAGCTCCCCGACGGGTGGGGAGGGAGAGACCCAGTACTTC. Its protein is CASSSPTGGEGETQYF.

CDR3 nucleotide sequence: TGTGCCAGCAGTTTGATGGAACATCGGGCTGAAGCTTTCTTT. Residues: CASSLMEHRAEAFF. The J gene is TRBJ1-1, the V gene TRBV12-3 or TRBV12-4; D is unresolved. The CDR3 has 14 amino acids. The ends were cut back, 3 bases at V and 6 bases at J, with 14 bases in the middle.

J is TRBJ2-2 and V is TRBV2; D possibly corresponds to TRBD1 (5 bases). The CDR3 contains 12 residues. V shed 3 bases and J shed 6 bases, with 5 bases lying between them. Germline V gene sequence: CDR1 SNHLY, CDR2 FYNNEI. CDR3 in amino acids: CASSDRAGELFF. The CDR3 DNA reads TGTGCCAGCAGTGACAGGGCCGGGGAGCTGTTTTTT.

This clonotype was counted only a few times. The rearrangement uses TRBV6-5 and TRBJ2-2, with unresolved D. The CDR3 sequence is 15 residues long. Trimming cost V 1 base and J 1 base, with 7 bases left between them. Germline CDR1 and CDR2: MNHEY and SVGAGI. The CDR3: CASSYLQGNTGELFF. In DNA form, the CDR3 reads TGTGCCAGCAGTTACTTACAAGGGAACACCGGGGAGCTGTTTTTT.

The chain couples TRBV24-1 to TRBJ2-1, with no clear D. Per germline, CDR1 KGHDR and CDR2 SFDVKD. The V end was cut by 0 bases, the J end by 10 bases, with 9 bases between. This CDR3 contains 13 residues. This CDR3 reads CATSDLGRREQFF. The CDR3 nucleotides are TGTGCCACCAGTGATTTGGGACGGCGCGAGCAGTTCTTC.

CDR3 in DNA: TGTGCCAGCAGCTTGAGGGGAGATGGAAACACCATATATTTT. This encodes CASSLRGDGNTIYF. The rearrangement joins TRBV11-2 to TRBJ1-3, with a tentative D call TRBD1 (5 bases). The germline V gene encodes CDR1 SGHAT and CDR2 FQNNGV. Trimming left V 3 bases short and J 3 bases short, with 9 bases between. The CDR3 is 14 amino acids. The full variable domain, in which reference TRBV11-2 and TRBJ1-3 provide the parts outside the CDR3, is EAGVAQSPRYKIIEKRQSVAFWCNPISGHATLYWYQQILGQGPKLLIQFQNNGVVDDSQLPKDRFSAERLKGVDSTLKIQPAKLEDSAVYLCASSLRGDGNTIYFGEGSWLTVV.

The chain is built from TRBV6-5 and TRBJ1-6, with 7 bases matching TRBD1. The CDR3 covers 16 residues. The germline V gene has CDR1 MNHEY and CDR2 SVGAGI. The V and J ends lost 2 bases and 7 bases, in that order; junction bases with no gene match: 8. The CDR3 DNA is TGTGCCAGCAGTTACACATCGACAGGGCTCAATTCACCCCTCCACTTT. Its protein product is CASSYTSTGLNSPLHF.

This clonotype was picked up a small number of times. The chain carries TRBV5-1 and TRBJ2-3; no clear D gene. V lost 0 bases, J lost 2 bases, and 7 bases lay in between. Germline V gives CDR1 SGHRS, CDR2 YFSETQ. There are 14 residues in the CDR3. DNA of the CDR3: TGCGCCAGCAGCTTGGCGGACCTCACAGATACGCAGTATTTT. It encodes CASSLADLTDTQYF.